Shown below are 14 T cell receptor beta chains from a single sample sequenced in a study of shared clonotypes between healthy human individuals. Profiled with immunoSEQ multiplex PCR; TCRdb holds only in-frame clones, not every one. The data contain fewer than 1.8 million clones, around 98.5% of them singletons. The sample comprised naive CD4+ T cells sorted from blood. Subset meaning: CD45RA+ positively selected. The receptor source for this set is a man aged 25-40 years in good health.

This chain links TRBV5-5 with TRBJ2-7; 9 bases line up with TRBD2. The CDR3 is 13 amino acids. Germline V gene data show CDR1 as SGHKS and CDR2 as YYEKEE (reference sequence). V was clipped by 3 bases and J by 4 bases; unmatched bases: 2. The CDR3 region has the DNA TGTGCCAGCAGCTCTAGCGGGATGTACGAGCAGTACTTC. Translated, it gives CASSSSGMYEQYF.

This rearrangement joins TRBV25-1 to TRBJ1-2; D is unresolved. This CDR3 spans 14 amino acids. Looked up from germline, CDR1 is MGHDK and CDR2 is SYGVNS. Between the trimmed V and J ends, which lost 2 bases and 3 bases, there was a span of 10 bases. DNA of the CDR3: TGTGCCAGCAGTGAAGGAGGGTGGGACTATGGCTACACCTTC. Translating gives CASSEGGWDYGYTF.

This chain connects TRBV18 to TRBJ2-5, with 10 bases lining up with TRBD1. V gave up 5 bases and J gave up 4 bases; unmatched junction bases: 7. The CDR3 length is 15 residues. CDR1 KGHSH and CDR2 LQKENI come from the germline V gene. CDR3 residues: CASSSDRTGGETQYF. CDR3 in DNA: TGTGCCAGCTCATCCGATCGGACAGGGGGAGAGACCCAGTACTTC.

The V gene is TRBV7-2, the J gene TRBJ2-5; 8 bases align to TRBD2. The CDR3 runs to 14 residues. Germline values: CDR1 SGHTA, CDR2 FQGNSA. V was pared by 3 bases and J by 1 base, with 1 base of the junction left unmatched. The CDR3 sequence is CASSFSGVQETQYF. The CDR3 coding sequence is TGTGCCAGCAGCTTTAGCGGGGTCCAAGAGACCCAGTACTTC.

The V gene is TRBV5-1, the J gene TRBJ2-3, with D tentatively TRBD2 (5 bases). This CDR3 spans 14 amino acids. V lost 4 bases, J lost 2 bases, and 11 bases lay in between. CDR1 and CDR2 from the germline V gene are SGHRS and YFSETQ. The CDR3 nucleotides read TGCGCCAGCAGCCCAACGACTATCACAGATACGCAGTATTTT. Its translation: CASSPTTITDTQYF.

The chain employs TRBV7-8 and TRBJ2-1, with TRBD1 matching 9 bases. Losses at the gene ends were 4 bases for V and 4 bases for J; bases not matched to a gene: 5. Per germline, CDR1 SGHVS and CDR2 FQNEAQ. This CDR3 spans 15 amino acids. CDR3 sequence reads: CASSSGTGLYNEQFF. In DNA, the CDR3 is TGTGCCAGCAGCTCCGGGACAGGGTTGTACAATGAGCAGTTCTTC.

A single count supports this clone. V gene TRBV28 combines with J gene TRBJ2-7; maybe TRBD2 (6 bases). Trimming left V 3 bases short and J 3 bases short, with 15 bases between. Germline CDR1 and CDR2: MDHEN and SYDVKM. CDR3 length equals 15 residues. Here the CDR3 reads CASSLGGSGDYEQYF. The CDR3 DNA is TGTGCCAGCAGTTTGGGGGGTAGCGGCGACTACGAGCAGTACTTC.

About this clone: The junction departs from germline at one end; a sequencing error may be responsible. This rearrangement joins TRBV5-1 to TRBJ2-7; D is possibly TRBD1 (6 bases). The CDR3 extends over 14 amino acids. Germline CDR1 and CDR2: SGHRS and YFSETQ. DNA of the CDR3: TGCGCCAGCAGGAAACAGGGCCTGCCCTACGATCAGTACTTC. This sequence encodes CASRKQGLPYDQYF.

In nucleotides, the CDR3 is TGCGCCAGCAGCCCTCCGGGGCTTACCGATACGCAGTATTTT. It is translated as CASSPPGLTDTQYF. This chain connects TRBV4-1 to TRBJ2-3; D may match TRBD1 or TRBD2 (5 bases each). Germline CDR1 MGHRA, CDR2 YSYEKL. CDR3 size: 14 residues. V lost 4 bases and J lost 6, with 14 bases in between.

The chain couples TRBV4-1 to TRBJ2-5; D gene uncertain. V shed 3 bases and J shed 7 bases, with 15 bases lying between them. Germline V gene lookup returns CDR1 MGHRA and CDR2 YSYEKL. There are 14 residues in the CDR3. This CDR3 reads CASSQEILFLTQYF. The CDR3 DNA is TGCGCCAGCAGCCAGGAAATCCTATTTCTGACCCAGTACTTC.

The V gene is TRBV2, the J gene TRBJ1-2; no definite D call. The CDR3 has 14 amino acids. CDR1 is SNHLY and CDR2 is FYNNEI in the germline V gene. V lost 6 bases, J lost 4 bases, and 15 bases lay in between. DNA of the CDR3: TGTGCCAGCAGCGATTGGACTTCCAGCTATGGCTACACCTTC. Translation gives CASSDWTSSYGYTF.

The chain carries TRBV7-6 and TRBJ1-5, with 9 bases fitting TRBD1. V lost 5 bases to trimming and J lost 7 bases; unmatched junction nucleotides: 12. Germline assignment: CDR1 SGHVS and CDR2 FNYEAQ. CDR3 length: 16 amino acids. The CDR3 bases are TGTGCCAGCAGCCCAAGCTTGGACAGGGGCGACCAGCCCCAGCATTTT. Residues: CASSPSLDRGDQPQHF.

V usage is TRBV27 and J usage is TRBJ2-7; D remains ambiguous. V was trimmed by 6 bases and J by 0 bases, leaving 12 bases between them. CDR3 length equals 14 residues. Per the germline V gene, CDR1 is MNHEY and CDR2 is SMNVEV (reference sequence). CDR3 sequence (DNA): TGTGCCAGCAGAACAGCGTTCACCTCCTACGAGCAGTACTTC. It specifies CASRTAFTSYEQYF.

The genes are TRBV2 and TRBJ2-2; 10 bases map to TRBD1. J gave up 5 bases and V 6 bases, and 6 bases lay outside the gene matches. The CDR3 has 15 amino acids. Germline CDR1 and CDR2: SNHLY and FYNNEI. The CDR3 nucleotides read TGTGCCAGCAGAGTAGGACAGGGGGAAACCGGGGAGCTGTTTTTT. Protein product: CASRVGQGETGELFF.